The T cell receptor (beta chain) under discussion was sequenced for a study of blood T cell repertoires in COVID-19. Study details: Nucleic acid was either cDNA or gDNA, and it came from T cells, B-cell-depleted T cells, or PBMCs.

Cohorts were based on clinical histories the participants reported. Here immunoSEQ multiplex PCR was the method, and the copy in TCRdb shows in-frame clones only, minus some. The profile shows approximately 180,000 clones, around 76% of them singletons. Sequenced material: PBMCs or T cells enriched from blood (not recorded which). The TCR comes from a woman aged 45 to 65 with acute COVID-19.

The CDR3 DNA reads as TGTGCCAGCAGCCAAGATCAAGGACTAGCGAACGTCCTGACTTTC. Translated: CASSQDQGLANVLTF. The gene calls are TRBV3-1 (or the pseudogene TRBV3-2) and TRBJ2-6; 9 bases are shared with TRBD2. This CDR3 comprises 15 residues. Germline loops: CDR1 LGHDT, CDR2 YNNKEL (reference sequence). After removal of 0 bases from V and 10 bases from J, the junction contained 4 bases not matched to a gene.